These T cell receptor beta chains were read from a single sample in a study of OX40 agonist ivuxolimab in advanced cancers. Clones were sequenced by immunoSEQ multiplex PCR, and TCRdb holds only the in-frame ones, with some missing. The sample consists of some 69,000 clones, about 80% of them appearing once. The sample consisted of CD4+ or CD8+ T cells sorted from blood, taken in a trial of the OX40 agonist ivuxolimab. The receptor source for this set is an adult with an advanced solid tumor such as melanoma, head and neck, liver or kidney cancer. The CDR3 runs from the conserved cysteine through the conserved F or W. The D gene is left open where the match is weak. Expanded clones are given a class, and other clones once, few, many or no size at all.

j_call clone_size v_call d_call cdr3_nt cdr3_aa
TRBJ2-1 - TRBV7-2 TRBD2 TGTGCCAGCAGCCCCCCGGGACTAGCGGGAGGGGGAGAGCAGTTCTTC CASSPPGLAGGGEQFF
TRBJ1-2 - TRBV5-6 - TGTGCCAGCAGCCGGGGCGGGGATGGCTACACCTTC CASSRGGDGYTF
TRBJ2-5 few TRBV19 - TGTGCCAGTAGTATGGACTGGCCAAAAGAGACCCAGTACTTC CASSMDWPKETQYF
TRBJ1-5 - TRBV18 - TGTGCCAGCTCCTCCTCCGGAAATCAGCCCCAGCATTTT CASSSSGNQPQHF
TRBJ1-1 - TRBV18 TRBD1 TGTGCCAGCTCGCTCCAGGGGGCAGGCACTGAAGCTTTCTTT CASSLQGAGTEAFF
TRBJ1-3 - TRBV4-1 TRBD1 TGCGCCAGCAGCCAAGAAGGGCGGACAGGCTCTGGAAACACCATATATTTT CASSQEGRTGSGNTIYF
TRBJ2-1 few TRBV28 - TGTGCCAGCAAGGAAGACAATGAGCAGTTCTTC CASKEDNEQFF
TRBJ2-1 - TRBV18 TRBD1 TGTGCCAGCTCACCTGGACAGGGGGGTGAGTTCTTC CASSPGQGGEFF
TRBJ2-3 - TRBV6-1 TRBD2 TGTGCCAGCAGTGAAGTAGCGGGGACAGATACGCAGTATTTT CASSEVAGTDTQYF
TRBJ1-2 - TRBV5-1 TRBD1 TGCGCCAGCAGCTTGACAGGGGGTAGCTATGGCTACACCTTC CASSLTGGSYGYTF
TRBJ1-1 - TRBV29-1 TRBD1 TGCAACACACCCCCCCGAGACAGGGGGCGGTTGAACACTGAAGCTTTCTTT CNTPPRDRGRLNTEAFF
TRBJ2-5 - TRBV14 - TGTGCCAGCAGCCACGGTAGGCAGGGAGGCGAGACCCAGTACTTC CASSHGRQGGETQYF
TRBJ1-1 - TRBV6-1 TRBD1 TGTGCCAGCACCCCGGGACAGGGATGGGCTGAAGCTTTCTTT CASTPGQGWAEAFF
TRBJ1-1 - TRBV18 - TGTGCCAGCTCACCACCCCCAGTGGCGAACACTGAAGCTTTCTTT CASSPPPVANTEAFF
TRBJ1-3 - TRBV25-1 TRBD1 TGTGCCAGCAGTGATGGAGGGGGCGGTGGAAACACCATATATTTT CASSDGGGGGNTIYF
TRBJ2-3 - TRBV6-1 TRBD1 TGTGCCAGCAGGGGACAGGGCACAGATACGCAGTATTTT CASRGQGTDTQYF
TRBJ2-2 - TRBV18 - TGTGCCAGCTCAACGGACTACGGGACTTTGGGCACCGGGGAGCTGTTTTTT CASSTDYGTLGTGELFF
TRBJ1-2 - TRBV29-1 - TGCAGCGTTGAACGGGGGCTAGGGGATGGCTACACCTTC CSVERGLGDGYTF
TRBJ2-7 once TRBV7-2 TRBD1 TGTGCCAGCAGCTTACAGCCGGGACAGCCCAGGAACGAGCAGTACTTC CASSLQPGQPRNEQYF
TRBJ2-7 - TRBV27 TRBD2 TGTGCCAGCAGTTTTCTCGGACTAGCTTCCTCCTCCTACGAGCAGTACTTC CASSFLGLASSSYEQYF
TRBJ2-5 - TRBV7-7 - TGTGCCAGCGGACAAGGGTACCAAGAGACCCAGTACTTC CASGQGYQETQYF
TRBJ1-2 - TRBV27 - TGTGCCAGCAGTCCGTACAGGGATTGGGACTATGGCTACACCTTC CASSPYRDWDYGYTF
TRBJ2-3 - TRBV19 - TGTGCCAGTAGTATAGGGGCCGGAGCCGTCACAGATACGCAGTATTTT CASSIGAGAVTDTQYF
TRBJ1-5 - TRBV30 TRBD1 TGTGCCTGGAGGGGACAGTTTAGCAATCAGCCCCAGCATTTT CAWRGQFSNQPQHF
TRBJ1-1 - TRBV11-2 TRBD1 TGTGCCAGCACCCGACAGGGGATAAGGACTGAAGCTTTCTTT CASTRQGIRTEAFF
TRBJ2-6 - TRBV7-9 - TGTGCCAGCAGCTTAGGAGGGTTTGGGGCCAACGTCCTGACTTTC CASSLGGFGANVLTF
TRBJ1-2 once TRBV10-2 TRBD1 TGCGCCAGCAGAGACAGGGGGCATGGGGGCTACACCTTC CASRDRGHGGYTF
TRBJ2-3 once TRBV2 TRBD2 TGTGCCAGCAGTGGGACTAGCGGCACGTTGGGTACGCAGTATTTT CASSGTSGTLGTQYF
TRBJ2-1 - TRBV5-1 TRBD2 TGCGCCAGCAGCCTAGGGACTAGCGATAACAATGAGCAGTTCTTC CASSLGTSDNNEQFF
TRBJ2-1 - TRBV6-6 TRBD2 TGTGCCAGCATCCCCGCCGGGACTAGCGGGGGAGGAGAGCAGTTCTTC CASIPAGTSGGGEQFF
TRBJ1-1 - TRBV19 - TGTGCCAGTAGTTCCTACAGGGAGGTAAAACCTGAAGCTTTCTTT CASSSYREVKPEAFF
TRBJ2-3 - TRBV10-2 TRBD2 TGCGCCAGCAGTTCACGGGGGGGCGGCACAGATACGCAGTATTTT CASSSRGGGTDTQYF
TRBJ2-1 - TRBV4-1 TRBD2 TGCGCCAGCAGCAAACGTAGCGGGAGGCGGGATGGGGAGCAGTTCTTC CASSKRSGRRDGEQFF
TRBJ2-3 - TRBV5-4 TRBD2 TGTGCCAGCAGCTTAGAAGCGGGACCTACAGATACGCAGTATTTT CASSLEAGPTDTQYF
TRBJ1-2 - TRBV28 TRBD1 TGTGCCAGCAGTTCCCCTGGGAGGGGGCTTAGCTACACCTTC CASSSPGRGLSYTF
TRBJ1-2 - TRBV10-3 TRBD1 TGTGCCATCAGGGGGGACAGGGGGAATGGCTACACCTTC CAIRGDRGNGYTF
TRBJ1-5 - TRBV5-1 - TGCGCCAGCAGCGTGGGACCATATAGCAATCAGCCCCAGCATTTT CASSVGPYSNQPQHF
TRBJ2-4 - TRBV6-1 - TGTGCCAGCAGTGAAGGGGCAATAGCCAAAAACATTCAGTACTTC CASSEGAIAKNIQYF
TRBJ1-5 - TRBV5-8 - TGTGCCAGCAGCCTCCGACAGGCCCAGCATTTT CASSLRQAQHF
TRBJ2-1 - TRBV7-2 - TGTGCCAGCAGCTATACCCGGGACTCTGAGCAGTTCTTC CASSYTRDSEQFF